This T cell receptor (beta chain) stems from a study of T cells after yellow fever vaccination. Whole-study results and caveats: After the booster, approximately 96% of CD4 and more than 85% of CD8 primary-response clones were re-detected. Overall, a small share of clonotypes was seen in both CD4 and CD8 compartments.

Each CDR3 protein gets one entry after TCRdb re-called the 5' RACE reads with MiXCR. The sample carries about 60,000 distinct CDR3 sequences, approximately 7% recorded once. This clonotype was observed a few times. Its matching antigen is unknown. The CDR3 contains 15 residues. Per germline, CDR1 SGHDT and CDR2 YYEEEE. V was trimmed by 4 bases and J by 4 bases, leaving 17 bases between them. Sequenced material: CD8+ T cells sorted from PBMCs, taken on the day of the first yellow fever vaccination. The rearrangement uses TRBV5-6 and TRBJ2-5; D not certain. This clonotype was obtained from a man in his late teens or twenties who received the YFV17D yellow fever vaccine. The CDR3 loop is CASSKIMQAGETQYF. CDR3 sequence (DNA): TGTGCCAGCAGCAAAATTATGCAGGCTGGAGAGACCCAGTACTTC.